The T cell receptor (beta chain) under discussion was sequenced for a study of blood T cell repertoires in COVID-19. Study-level information: Samples representing acute and convalescent COVID-19 were sourced from the United States, Italy and Spain. T cells, B-cell-depleted T cells, or PBMCs supplied cDNA or gDNA.

Original handling: Reference gene primer amplification in the assay estimated nucleated cell counts. Profiled with immunoSEQ multiplex PCR; TCRdb holds only in-frame clones, not every one. Clone size and V and J calls were adopted from that table, with D and trimming inferred from the DNA. Of over 100,000 clones in the sample, about 91% are singletons; the top ten hold over 9%. Trimming pared 3 bases from V and 6 bases from J, leaving 11 bases between. Germline V gene sequence: CDR1 KGHDR, CDR2 SFDVKD. CDR3 size: 14 residues. Sequencing was carried out using peripheral blood. The chain links TRBV24-1 to TRBJ2-1; no definite D call. The sequence came from a man aged 50 to 60 with acute or convalescent COVID-19. The CDR3, as DNA: TGTGCCACCAGTGATACCCAGACGGGCAATGAGCAGTTCTTC. As protein: CATSDTQTGNEQFF.